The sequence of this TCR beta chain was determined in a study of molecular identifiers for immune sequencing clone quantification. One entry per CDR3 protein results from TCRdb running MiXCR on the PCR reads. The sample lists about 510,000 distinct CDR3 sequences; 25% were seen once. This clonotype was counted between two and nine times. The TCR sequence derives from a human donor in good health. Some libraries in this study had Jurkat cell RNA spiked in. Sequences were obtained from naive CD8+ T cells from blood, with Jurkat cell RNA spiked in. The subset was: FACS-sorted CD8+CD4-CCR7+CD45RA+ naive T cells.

The CDR3 region is CASSGQGLFGELFF. CDR3 nucleotides: TGTGCCAGCAGCGGACAGGGACTATTCGGGGAGCTGTTTTTT. The genes are TRBV11-1 and TRBJ2-2; tentative D call: TRBD1 (8 bases). Germline-derived CDR1 and CDR2 are SGHAT and FQDESV (reference sequence). The CDR3 runs 14 residues. The V and J ends lost 5 bases and 7 bases respectively, with 14 bases between them. Full variable domain (rest looked up from reference TRBV11-1 and TRBJ2-2): EAEVAQSPRYKITEKSQAVAFWCDPISGHATLYWYRQILGQGPELLVQFQDESVVDDSQLPKDRFSAERLKGVDSTLKIQPAELGDSAMYLCASSGQGLFGELFFGEGSRLTVL.